The 2 T cell receptor beta chains in this list originate from one sample, sequenced in a study of T cells in localized non-small cell lung cancer. Repertoires were generated with immunoSEQ multiplex PCR, while TCRdb's copy carries only in-frame clones and drops some. The data hold around 2,400 clones, with 20% to 25% observed a single time. Sequences were derived from normal lung tissue next to the tumor, sampled before any cancer treatment. These receptors all stem from a man aged 40-75 years with stage II squamous cell lung carcinoma.

In its sample, this clone is medium-sized (0.01 to 0.1%). CDR3 residues: CASSLSGSGHDEQFF. The CDR3 DNA sequence: TGTGCCAGCAGCTTGAGCGGGAGCGGGCATGATGAGCAGTTCTTC. V gene TRBV11-3 combines with J gene TRBJ2-1; TRBD2 aligns across 8 bases. Germline CDR1 and CDR2: SGHNT and YENEEA. This CDR3 contains 15 residues. V shed 3 bases, J shed 8 bases, and the junction held 9 bases outside the gene matches.

The chain has TRBV6-8 and TRBJ2-1, with a weak D call TRBD2 (6 bases). The CDR3 covers 13 residues. V was trimmed by 5 bases and J by 6 bases, leaving 11 bases between them. The germline gives CDR1 MNHGY, CDR2 SAAAGT. CDR3 amino acids: CASSDRETNEQFF. CDR3 coding DNA: TGTGCCAGCAGTGACCGGGAGACCAATGAGCAGTTCTTC.